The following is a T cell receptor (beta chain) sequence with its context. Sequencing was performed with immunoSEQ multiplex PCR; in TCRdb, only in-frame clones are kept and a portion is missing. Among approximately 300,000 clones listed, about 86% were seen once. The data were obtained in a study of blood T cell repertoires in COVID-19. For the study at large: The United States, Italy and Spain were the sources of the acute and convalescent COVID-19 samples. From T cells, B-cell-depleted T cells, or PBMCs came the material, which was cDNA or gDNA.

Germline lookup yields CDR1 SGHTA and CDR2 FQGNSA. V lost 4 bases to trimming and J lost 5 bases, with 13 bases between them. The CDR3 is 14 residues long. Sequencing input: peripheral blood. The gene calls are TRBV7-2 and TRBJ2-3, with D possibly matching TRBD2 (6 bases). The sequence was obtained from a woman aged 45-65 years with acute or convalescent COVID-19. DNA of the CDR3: TGTGCCAGCAGCTCTGTGGGGGGTATAGATACGCAGTATTTT. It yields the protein CASSSVGGIDTQYF.